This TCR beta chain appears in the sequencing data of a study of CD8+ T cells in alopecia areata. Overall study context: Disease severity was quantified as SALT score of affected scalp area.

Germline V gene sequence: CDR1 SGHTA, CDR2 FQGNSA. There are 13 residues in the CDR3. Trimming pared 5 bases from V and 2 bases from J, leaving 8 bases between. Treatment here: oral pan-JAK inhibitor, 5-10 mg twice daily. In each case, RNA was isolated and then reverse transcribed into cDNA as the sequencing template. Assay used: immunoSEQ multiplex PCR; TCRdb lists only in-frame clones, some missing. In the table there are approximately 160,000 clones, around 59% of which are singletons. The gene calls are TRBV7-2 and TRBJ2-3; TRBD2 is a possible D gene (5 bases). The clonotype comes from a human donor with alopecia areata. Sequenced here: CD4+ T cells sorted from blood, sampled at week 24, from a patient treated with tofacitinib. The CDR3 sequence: CASSPLATDTQYF. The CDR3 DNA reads TGTGCCAGCAGCCCCCTAGCCACAGATACGCAGTATTTT.